This T cell receptor beta chain was identified during a study of control samples from healthy donors and cancer patients. Germline CDR1 SGHDT, CDR2 YYEEEE. The trim removed 4 bases at V and 9 bases at J, leaving 11 bases unmatched. This CDR3 is 15 amino acids long. Clones were sequenced by immunoSEQ multiplex PCR, and TCRdb holds only the in-frame ones, with some missing. The repertoire consists of fewer than 200,000 clones, with over 85% occurring once and the leading ten covering approximately 4%. The receptor was isolated from a woman aged 60 to 75 in good health. The specimen sequenced was blood. The gene calls are TRBV5-6 and TRBJ2-1, with 9 positions matching TRBD1. The CDR3 region is CASSVTGTGLGEQFF. In DNA, the CDR3 is TGTGCCAGCAGCGTCACCGGGACAGGGCTTGGTGAGCAGTTCTTC.